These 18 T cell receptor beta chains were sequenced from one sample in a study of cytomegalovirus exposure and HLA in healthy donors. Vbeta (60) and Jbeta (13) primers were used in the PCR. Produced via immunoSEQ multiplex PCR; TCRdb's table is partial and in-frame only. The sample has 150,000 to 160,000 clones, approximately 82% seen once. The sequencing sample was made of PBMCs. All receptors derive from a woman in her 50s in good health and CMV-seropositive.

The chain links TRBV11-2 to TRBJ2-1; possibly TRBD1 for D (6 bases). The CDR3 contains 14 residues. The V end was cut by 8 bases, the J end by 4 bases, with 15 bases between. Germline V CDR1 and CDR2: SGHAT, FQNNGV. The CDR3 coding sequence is TGTGCCAGCCAACGGGACACTAGATACAATGAGCAGTTCTTC. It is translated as CASQRDTRYNEQFF.

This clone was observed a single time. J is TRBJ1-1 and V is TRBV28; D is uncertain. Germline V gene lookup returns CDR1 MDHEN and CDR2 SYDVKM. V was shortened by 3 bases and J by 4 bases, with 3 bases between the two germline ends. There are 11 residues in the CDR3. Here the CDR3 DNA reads TGTGCCAGCAGTTTCTCCACTGAAGCTTTCTTT. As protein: CASSFSTEAFF.

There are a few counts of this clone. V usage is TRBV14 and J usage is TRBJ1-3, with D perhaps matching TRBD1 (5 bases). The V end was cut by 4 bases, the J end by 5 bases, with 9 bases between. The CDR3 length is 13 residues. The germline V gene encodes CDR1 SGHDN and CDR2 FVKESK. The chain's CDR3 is CASSPDRRNTIYF. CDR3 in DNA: TGTGCCAGCAGCCCCGACAGACGAAACACCATATATTTT.

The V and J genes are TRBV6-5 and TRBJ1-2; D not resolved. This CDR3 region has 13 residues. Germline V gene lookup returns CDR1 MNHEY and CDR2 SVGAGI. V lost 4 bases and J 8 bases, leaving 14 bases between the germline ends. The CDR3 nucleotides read TGTGCCAGCAGTTCGGGGAAGGTAGGCGGCTACACCTTC. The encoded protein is CASSSGKVGGYTF.

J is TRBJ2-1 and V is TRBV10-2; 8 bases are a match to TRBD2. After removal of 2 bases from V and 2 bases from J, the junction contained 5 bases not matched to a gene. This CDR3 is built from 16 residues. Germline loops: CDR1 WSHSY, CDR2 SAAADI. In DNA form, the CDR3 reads TGCGCCAGCAGTGAGGCTTCGGGGGGGCCCTACAATGAGCAGTTCTTC. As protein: CASSEASGGPYNEQFF.

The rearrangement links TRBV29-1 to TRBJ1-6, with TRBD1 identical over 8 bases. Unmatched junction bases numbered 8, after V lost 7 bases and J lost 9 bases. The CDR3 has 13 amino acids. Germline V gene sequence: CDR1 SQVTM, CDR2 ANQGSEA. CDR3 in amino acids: CSAPDRVSSPLHF. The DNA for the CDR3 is TGCAGCGCACCGGACAGGGTGAGTTCACCCCTCCACTTT.

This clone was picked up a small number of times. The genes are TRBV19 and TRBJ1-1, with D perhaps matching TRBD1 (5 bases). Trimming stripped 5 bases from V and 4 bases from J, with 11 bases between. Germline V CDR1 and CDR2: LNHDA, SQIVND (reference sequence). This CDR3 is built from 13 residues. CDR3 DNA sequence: TGTGCCAGTAGTCCCCTCGGGGGCACTGAAGCTTTCTTT. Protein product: CASSPLGGTEAFF.

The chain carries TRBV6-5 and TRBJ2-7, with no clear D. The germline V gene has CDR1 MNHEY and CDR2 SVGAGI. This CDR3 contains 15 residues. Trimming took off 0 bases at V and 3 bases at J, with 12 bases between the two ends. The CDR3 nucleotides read TGTGCCAGCAGTTACTCGTATGCGCTTGACTACGAGCAGTACTTC. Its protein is CASSYSYALDYEQYF.

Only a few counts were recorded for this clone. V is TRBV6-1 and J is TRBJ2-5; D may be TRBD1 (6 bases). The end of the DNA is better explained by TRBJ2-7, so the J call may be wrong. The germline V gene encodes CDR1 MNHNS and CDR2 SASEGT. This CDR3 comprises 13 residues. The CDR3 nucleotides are TGTGCCAGCAGTGGGGTCAGGGGACACGAGCAGTACTTC. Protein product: CASSGVRGHEQYF.

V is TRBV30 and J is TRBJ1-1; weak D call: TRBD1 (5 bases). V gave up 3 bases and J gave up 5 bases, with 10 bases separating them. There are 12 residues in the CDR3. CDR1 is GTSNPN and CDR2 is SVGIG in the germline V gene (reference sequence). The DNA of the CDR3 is TGTGCCTGGAGGGGGGGAGGGACTGAAGCTTTCTTT. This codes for CAWRGGGTEAFF. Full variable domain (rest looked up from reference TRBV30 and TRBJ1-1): SQTIHQWPATLVQPVGSPLSLECTVEGTSNPNLYWYRQAAGRGLQLLFYSVGIGQISSEVPQNLSASRPQDRQFILSSKKLLLSDSGFYLCAWRGGGTEAFFGQGTRLTVV.

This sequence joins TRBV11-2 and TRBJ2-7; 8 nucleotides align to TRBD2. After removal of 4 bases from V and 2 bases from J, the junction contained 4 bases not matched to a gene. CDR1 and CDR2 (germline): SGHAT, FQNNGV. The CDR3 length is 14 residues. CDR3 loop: CASSSSGFAYEQYF. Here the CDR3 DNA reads TGTGCCAGCAGCTCTAGCGGGTTTGCCTACGAGCAGTACTTC.

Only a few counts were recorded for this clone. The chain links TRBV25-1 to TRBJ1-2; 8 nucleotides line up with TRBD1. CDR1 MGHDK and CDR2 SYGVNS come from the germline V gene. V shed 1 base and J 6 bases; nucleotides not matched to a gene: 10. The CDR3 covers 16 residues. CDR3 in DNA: TGTGCCAGCAGTGAATCAACCAGGGGGCGCGTCAATGGCTACACCTTC. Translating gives CASSESTRGRVNGYTF.

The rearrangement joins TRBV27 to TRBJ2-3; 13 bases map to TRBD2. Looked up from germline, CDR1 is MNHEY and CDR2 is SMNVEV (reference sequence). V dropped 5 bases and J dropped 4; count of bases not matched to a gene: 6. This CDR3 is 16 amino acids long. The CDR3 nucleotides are TGTGCCAGCAGTCTGACTAGCGGGGGGATCGCAGATACGCAGTATTTT. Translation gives CASSLTSGGIADTQYF.

CDR3 region: CASSYITGANTGELFF. The CDR3 bases are TGTGCCAGCAGCTACATAACGGGGGCGAACACCGGGGAGCTGTTTTTT. This chain joins TRBV13 and TRBJ2-2; possibly TRBD2 for D (6 bases). Trimming removed 4 bases from V and 0 bases from J, with 12 bases in between. The CDR3 sequence is 16 residues long. Germline CDR1 PRHDT, CDR2 FYEKMQ (reference sequence). Full variable domain (rest looked up from reference TRBV13 and TRBJ2-2): AAGVIQSPRHLIKEKRETATLKCYPIPRHDTVYWYQQGPGQDPQFLISFYEKMQSDKGSIPDRFSAQQFSDYHSELNMSSLELGDSALYFCASSYITGANTGELFFGEGSRLTVL.

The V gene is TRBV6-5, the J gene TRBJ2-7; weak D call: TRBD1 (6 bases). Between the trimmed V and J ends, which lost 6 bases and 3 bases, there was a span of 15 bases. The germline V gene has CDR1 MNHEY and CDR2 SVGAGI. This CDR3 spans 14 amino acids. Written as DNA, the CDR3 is TGTGCCAGCAGCCCATCGATGACAGGCTACGAGCAGTACTTC. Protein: CASSPSMTGYEQYF.

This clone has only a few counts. CDR3 protein: CASSPLRGTEAFF. CDR3 coding DNA: TGTGCCAGTAGCCCCTTAAGGGGTACTGAAGCTTTCTTT. The chain links TRBV19 to TRBJ1-1; D is perhaps TRBD1 (5 bases). Trimming stripped 6 bases from V and 5 bases from J, with 13 bases between. The CDR3 spans 13 residues. Germline CDR1 LNHDA, CDR2 SQIVND (reference sequence).

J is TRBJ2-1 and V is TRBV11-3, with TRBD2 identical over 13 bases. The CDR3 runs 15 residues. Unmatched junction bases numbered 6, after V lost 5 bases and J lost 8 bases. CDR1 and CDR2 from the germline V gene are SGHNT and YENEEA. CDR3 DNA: TGTGCCAGCAGCCTTGGACTAGCGGGGGTCCATGAGCAGTTCTTC. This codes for CASSLGLAGVHEQFF. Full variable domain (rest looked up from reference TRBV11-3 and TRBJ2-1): EAGVVQSPRYKIIEKKQPVAFWCNPISGHNTLYWYLQNLGQGPELLIRYENEEAVDDSQLPKDRFSAERLKGVDSTLKIQPAELGDSAVYLCASSLGLAGVHEQFFGPGTRLTVL.

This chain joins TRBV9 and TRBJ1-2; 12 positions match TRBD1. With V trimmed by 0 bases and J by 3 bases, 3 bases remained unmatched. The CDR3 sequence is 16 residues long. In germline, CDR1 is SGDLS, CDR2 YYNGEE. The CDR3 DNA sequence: TGTGCCAGCAGCGTAGACGGGACAGGGGGCGACTATGGCTACACCTTC. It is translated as CASSVDGTGGDYGYTF. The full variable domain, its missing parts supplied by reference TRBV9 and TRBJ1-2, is DSGVTQTPKHLITATGQRVTLRCSPRSGDLSVYWYQQSLDQGLQFLIQYYNGEERAKGNILERFSAQQFPDLHSELNLSSLELGDSALYFCASSVDGTGGDYGYTFGSGTRLTVV.